This T cell receptor beta chain was captured by sequencing in a study of early T cells in non-severe SARS-CoV-2 infection. This clonotype has at least ten counts. The length of the CDR3 is 14 residues. Germline assignment: CDR1 SGHAT and CDR2 FQNNGV. Trimming at V came to 3 bases and at J to 3 bases, leaving 1 base not matched to a gene. Individual cDNA molecules carried attached unique molecular identifiers. Using its own MiXCR run on the 5' RACE reads, TCRdb lists one record per CDR3 protein. Seen here are roughly 92,000 distinct CDR3 sequences, approximately 12% observed once, and the top ten hold 4.4%.

This sequence was found in an adult who was a healthcare worker with PCR-confirmed SARS-CoV-2 infection or an uninfected control (not recorded which). The material sequenced was whole blood, taken at baseline. The chain joins TRBV11-2 to TRBJ2-7; 11 nucleotides line up with TRBD2. Written as DNA, the CDR3 is TGTGCCAGCAGCTTTACTAGCGGGGGCTACGAGCAGTACTTC. As protein: CASSFTSGGYEQYF.